The 31 T cell receptor beta chains below were found in one sample sequenced in a study of shared clonotypes between healthy human individuals. The data were produced by immunoSEQ multiplex PCR, yet TCRdb's version contains in-frame clones alone and is incomplete. The sample has about 490,000 clones, roughly four fifths seen once. Source material: PBMCs. The receptor set was obtained from a woman in her thirties or forties in good health. Some clones in this sample may be carry-over from other donors' samples.

The chain carries TRBV28 and TRBJ2-1, with 9 bases aligning to TRBD2. This CDR3 region has 14 residues. Per the germline V gene, CDR1 is MDHEN and CDR2 is SYDVKM. J gave up 2 bases and V 7 bases, and 3 bases lay outside the gene matches. The CDR3 DNA follows: TGTGCCAGCACCTTAGCGGGAGCCTACAATGAGCAGTTCTTC. Translation: CASTLAGAYNEQFF. The full variable domain, in which reference TRBV28 and TRBJ2-1 provide the parts outside the CDR3, is DVKVTQSSRYLVKRTGEKVFLECVQDMDHENMFWYRQDPGLGLRLIYFSYDVKMKEKGDIPEGYSVSREKKERFSLILESASTNQTSMYLCASTLAGAYNEQFFGPGTRLTVL.

J is TRBJ1-2 and V is TRBV7-8; D is unclear. The CDR3 extends over 14 amino acids. In germline, CDR1 is SGHVS, CDR2 FQNEAQ. V lost 5 bases, J lost 2 bases, and 12 bases lay in between. CDR3 loop: CASSPISGNYGYTF. The CDR3 nucleotides are TGTGCCAGCAGCCCCATAAGTGGGAACTATGGCTACACCTTC.

The chain employs TRBV11-2 and TRBJ1-2; D is unclear. This CDR3 is 13 amino acids long. Between the trimmed V and J ends, which lost 0 bases and 6 bases, there was a span of 8 bases. Germline CDR1 SGHAT, CDR2 FQNNGV. The CDR3 loop is CASSLDRGHGYTF. DNA of the CDR3: TGTGCCAGCAGCTTAGATCGGGGTCATGGCTACACCTTC. Looking up the rest from reference TRBV11-2 and TRBJ1-2 gives the full variable domain: EAGVAQSPRYKIIEKRQSVAFWCNPISGHATLYWYQQILGQGPKLLIQFQNNGVVDDSQLPKDRFSAERLKGVDSTLKIQPAKLEDSAVYLCASSLDRGHGYTFGSGTRLTVV.

The chain links TRBV6-5 to TRBJ1-2, with a possible D match to TRBD1 (6 bases). The CDR3 has 15 amino acids. V lost 2 bases, J lost 6 bases, and 16 bases lay in between. The germline gives CDR1 MNHEY, CDR2 SVGAGI. The CDR3 loop is CASSYPPGGADGYTF. The CDR3, as DNA: TGTGCCAGCAGTTACCCCCCCGGGGGGGCCGATGGCTACACCTTC.

On this clone: This CDR3 is also generated by other DNA sequences in the sample. The chain has TRBV19 and TRBJ1-5; 9 bases fit TRBD1. J was trimmed by 2 bases and V by 5 bases; bases with no gene match: 4. Germline V gene lookup returns CDR1 LNHDA and CDR2 SQIVND (reference sequence). There are 15 residues in the CDR3. This CDR3 reads CASSSGQGGNQPQHF. CDR3 in DNA: TGTGCCAGTAGTTCGGGACAGGGAGGCAATCAGCCCCAGCATTTT. Combining the CDR3 with reference TRBV19 and TRBJ1-5 gives the whole variable domain DGGITQSPKYLFRKEGQNVTLSCEQNLNHDAMYWYRQDPGQGLRLIYYSQIVNDFQKGDIAEGYSVSREKKESFPLTVTSAQKNPTAFYLCASSSGQGGNQPQHFGDGTRLSIL.

Turning to this clone: This may be a read error, as it is one base from a much larger clone. Other DNA sequences of this sample code for an identical CDR3. The CDR3 is CASSPAGGGYNEQFF. The CDR3 region has the DNA TGTGCTAGCAGCCCAGCGGGAGGGGGGTACAATGAGCAGTTCTTC. V usage is TRBV7-6 and J usage is TRBJ2-1; 10 bases fit TRBD2. Germline lookup yields CDR1 SGHVS and CDR2 FNYEAQ. CDR3 size: 15 residues.

The rearrangement links TRBV28 to TRBJ1-5; maybe TRBD1 (5 bases). The CDR3 spans 13 residues. V was trimmed by 7 bases and J by 9 bases, leaving 16 bases between them. Germline V gene lookup returns CDR1 MDHEN and CDR2 SYDVKM. The CDR3 reads CASNGQGVRPQHF. In nucleotides, the CDR3 is TGTGCCAGCAATGGGCAGGGTGTGAGGCCCCAGCATTTT.

This clone was recorded only once. V gene TRBV7-6 combines with J gene TRBJ2-5, with D uncertain. The DNA end is more similar to TRBJ2-7, so the J call may be wrong. The CDR3 length is 14 residues. The germline CDR1 and CDR2 sequences are SGHVS and FNYEAQ. The CDR3 DNA reads TGTGCCAGCAGCTTAGAGGGCTGGGCCTACGAGCAGTACTTC. Translated: CASSLEGWAYEQYF.

For this clone: A much more abundant neighbour one base away suggests this may be a read error. Likely a read error: the CDR3 ends without its conserved phenylalanine or tryptophan. CDR3 protein: CAWSRQGGPNQPQHL. The CDR3 coding sequence is TGTGCCTGGAGTAGACAGGGGGGGCCGAATCAGCCCCAGCATCTT. This chain joins TRBV30 and TRBJ1-5, with TRBD1 matching over 9 bases. V lost 2 bases and J lost 4; bases outside the gene matches: 6. There are 15 residues in the CDR3. CDR1 GTSNPN and CDR2 SVGIG come from the germline V gene (reference sequence).

In this sample, this clone turned up many times. The chain links TRBV2 to TRBJ1-2, with 7 bases aligning to TRBD1. The CDR3 length is 17 residues. V trimming: 7 bases; J trimming: 2 bases; junction bases outside the gene matches: 16. Germline CDR1 reads SNHLY; CDR2 reads FYNNEI. CDR3 protein: CASIQPRHRGQNYGYTF. CDR3 coding DNA: TGTGCCAGCATCCAACCCCGACATAGGGGGCAGAACTATGGCTACACCTTC.

The V gene is TRBV30, the J gene TRBJ2-2; D is unresolved. The V end lost 3 bases, the J end lost 3 bases, and 8 bases lay between the germline ends. Germline CDR1 reads GTSNPN; CDR2 reads SVGIG (reference sequence). CDR3 length equals 13 residues. The CDR3 spells CAWSAGYTGELFF. Written as DNA, the CDR3 is TGTGCCTGGAGCGCCGGATACACCGGGGAGCTGTTTTTT.

The V gene is TRBV27, the J gene TRBJ1-2; 9 nucleotides match TRBD1. Germline CDR1 reads MNHEY; CDR2 reads SMNVEV (reference sequence). Trimming cost V 4 bases and J 5 bases; bases outside gene matches: 5. The CDR3 has 14 residues. As DNA, the CDR3 is TGTGCCAGCAGTTGGTCGACAGGGGGGTATGGCTACACCTTC. Translation: CASSWSTGGYGYTF.

The chain joins TRBV7-2 to TRBJ1-2, with 7 positions matching TRBD1. The CDR3 sequence is 14 residues long. In germline, CDR1 is SGHTA, CDR2 FQGNSA. V shed 5 bases and J 10 bases; nucleotides not matched to a gene: 13. CDR3 DNA sequence: TGTGCCAGCAGCCCTACGACAGGGCTATCCTCCTACACCTTC. This gives the protein CASSPTTGLSSYTF.

V and J are TRBV4-3 and TRBJ2-7, with D tentatively TRBD2 (6 bases). The CDR3 has 13 amino acids. V lost 2 bases to trimming and J lost 5 bases, with 10 bases between them. Per germline, CDR1 LGHNA and CDR2 YSLEER. The CDR3 bases are TGCGCCAGCAGCCAACTGGAGGGCGACGAGCAGTACTTC. Translating it yields CASSQLEGDEQYF.

The chain is built from TRBV7-9 and TRBJ2-7; D unresolved. V lost 1 base, J lost 7 bases, and 11 bases lay in between. CDR3 size: 13 residues. Per germline, CDR1 SEHNR and CDR2 FQNEAQ (reference sequence). This chain's CDR3 is CASSLGRFGEQYF. The CDR3 coding sequence is TGTGCCAGCAGCTTAGGGCGGTTTGGGGAGCAGTACTTC.

The genes are TRBV9 and TRBJ2-2; 8 bases line up with TRBD2. Trimming removed 4 bases from V and 2 bases from J; junction bases left unmatched: 7. Germline V gives CDR1 SGDLS, CDR2 YYNGEE. This CDR3 comprises 16 residues. CDR3: CASSLASGPNTGELFF. The CDR3 DNA follows: TGTGCCAGCAGCCTTGCTAGCGGGCCTAACACCGGGGAGCTGTTTTTT.

This rearrangement joins TRBV5-1 to TRBJ2-1, with 14 bases identical to TRBD2. The V gene's germline CDR1 is SGHRS and CDR2 YFSETQ. This CDR3 is 17 amino acids long. With V trimmed by 3 bases and J by 6 bases, 8 bases remained unmatched. CDR3 sequence (DNA): TGCGCCAGCAGCTACCTGGGACTAGCGGGAGCACTCAATGAGCAGTTCTTC. Translated: CASSYLGLAGALNEQFF.

The table lists this clone with a count of one. The chain couples TRBV7-2 to TRBJ2-3; 9 positions agree with TRBD2. The CDR3 runs to 17 residues. The germline gives CDR1 SGHTA, CDR2 FQGNSA. Trimming at V came to 5 bases and at J to 0 bases, leaving 9 bases not matched to a gene. The CDR3 sequence: CASSAFSGSASTDTQYF. CDR3 DNA sequence: TGTGCCAGCAGCGCCTTTAGCGGGAGCGCTAGCACAGATACGCAGTATTTT.

The gene calls are TRBV15 and TRBJ2-1; D is perhaps TRBD2 (6 bases). The V and J ends lost 3 bases and 2 bases respectively, with 11 bases between them. CDR1 is LNHNV, CDR2 YYDKDF, per germline (reference sequence). The CDR3 contains 15 residues. CDR3 sequence: CATSSNGGPYNEQFF. The DNA of the CDR3 is TGTGCCACCAGCAGTAACGGAGGGCCCTACAATGAGCAGTTCTTC.

The V and J genes are TRBV11-2 and TRBJ2-3; TRBD1 is a possible D gene (6 bases). V gave up 5 bases and J gave up 2 bases, with 14 bases separating them. The germline CDR1 and CDR2 sequences are SGHAT and FQNNGV. This CDR3 comprises 15 residues. The CDR3 nucleotides are TGTGCCAGCAGCGACTCTACAGGGCACACAGATACGCAGTATTTT. Translating it yields CASSDSTGHTDTQYF.

This clone was counted ten times or more. Other DNA sequences within the sample encode an identical CDR3. The chain couples TRBV4-2 to TRBJ2-1, with 11 bases matching TRBD2. The germline V gene encodes CDR1 LGHNA and CDR2 YNFKEQ. This CDR3 is built from 18 residues. Germline trimming cut 0 bases from V and 4 bases from J; bases unmatched to any gene: 8. The CDR3 sequence: CASSQDGGLAGGYNEQFF. CDR3 DNA: TGTGCCAGCAGCCAAGATGGGGGGTTAGCGGGAGGGTACAATGAGCAGTTCTTC.

The chain links TRBV6-5 to TRBJ2-1; tentatively, D is TRBD2 (5 bases). The CDR3 runs to 13 residues. Trimming stripped 2 bases from V and 10 bases from J, with 12 bases between. Germline lookup yields CDR1 MNHEY and CDR2 SVGAGI. The CDR3 region is CASSYRFGLEQFF. As DNA, the CDR3 is TGTGCCAGCAGTTACAGATTCGGACTGGAGCAGTTCTTC.

This clone has a single count. Given a far larger clone just one base away, this is likely a sequencing read error. In the same sample, other DNA sequences code for this CDR3. The chain has TRBV2 and TRBJ2-7, with TRBD1 matching over 8 bases. The CDR3 sequence is 14 residues long. The germline CDR1 and CDR2 sequences are SNHLY and FYNNEI. CDR3 protein: CASKQGGSSYEQYF. CDR3 bases: TGTGCCAGCAAACAGGGGGGTAGCTCCTATGAGCAGTACTTC.

V and J are TRBV28 and TRBJ1-1; TRBD1 agrees at 9 bases. Germline V gene data show CDR1 as MDHEN and CDR2 as SYDVKM. The trim removed 8 bases at V and 3 bases at J, leaving 7 bases unmatched. The CDR3 consists of 14 residues. The CDR3 region has the DNA TGTGCCAGCGGATCGACAGGGGGATACACTGAAGCTTTCTTT. Protein product: CASGSTGGYTEAFF.

This rearrangement joins TRBV20-1 to TRBJ2-2; D is ambiguous. The germline V and J ends were trimmed by 4 bases and 6 bases, with 6 bases remaining between them. Looked up from germline, CDR1 is DFQATT and CDR2 is SNEGSKA (reference sequence). This CDR3 has 11 residues. The CDR3 nucleotides read TGCAGTGCTATCAGTGCCGGGGAGCTGTTTTTT. Its translation is CSAISAGELFF.

Notes on this clone: Given a much more abundant clone one base away, this may be a read error. The V call is TRBV25-1, the J call TRBJ1-1; the D gene is possibly TRBD1 (5 bases). Germline values: CDR1 MGHDK, CDR2 SYGVNS. V was cut by 7 bases and J by 6 bases, with 9 bases left in between. The CDR3 consists of 11 residues. CDR3 sequence (DNA): TGTGCCAGCATTTGGGACGCTGAAGCTTTCTTT. This encodes CASIWDAEAFF.

This clone has only one observation. The genes are TRBV11-1 and TRBJ1-1, with D perhaps TRBD1 (5 bases). This CDR3 spans 13 amino acids. V was pared by 2 bases and J by 14 bases, with 18 bases between. Per the germline V gene, CDR1 is SGHAT and CDR2 is FQDESV (reference sequence). CDR3 sequence: CASSLNQGDISFF. The DNA of the CDR3 is TGTGCCAGCAGCTTAAATCAGGGCGATATATCATTCTTT.

The rearrangement joins TRBV9 to TRBJ2-7; 9 nucleotides match TRBD1. The CDR3 has 14 residues. Germline V gene lookup returns CDR1 SGDLS and CDR2 YYNGEE. Trimming took 3 bases from V and 6 from J; bases not matched to a gene: 7. The CDR3 spells CASSARTGVGEQYF. In DNA, the CDR3 is TGTGCCAGCAGCGCACGGACAGGGGTAGGCGAGCAGTACTTC.

This sequence joins TRBV5-5 and TRBJ2-5, with D possibly TRBD2 on 5 matching bases. The CDR3 is made up of 13 amino acids. Germline CDR1 SGHKS, CDR2 YYEKEE (reference sequence). The V and J ends lost 5 bases and 5 bases respectively, with 13 bases between them. The CDR3 nucleotides are TGTGCCAGCAGAAGGAGGCCGGATGAGACCCAGTACTTC. Translating it yields CASRRRPDETQYF.

The chain joins TRBV15 to TRBJ1-2, with D perhaps TRBD1 (6 bases). Trimming removed 0 bases from V and 3 bases from J, with 17 bases in between. CDR1 is LNHNV, CDR2 YYDKDF, per germline (reference sequence). The CDR3 length is 17 residues. The CDR3, as DNA: TGTGCCACCAGCAGAGATGGTGAGGGGGTAGCCGACTATGGCTACACCTTC. Its protein is CATSRDGEGVADYGYTF.

This sequence joins TRBV27 and TRBJ2-2, with D possibly TRBD1 on 6 matching bases. The CDR3 runs to 14 residues. The V end lost 4 bases, the J end lost 5 bases, and 11 bases lay between the germline ends. Germline V lookup: CDR1 MNHEY, CDR2 SMNVEV (reference sequence). The CDR3 sequence is CASSSYRVTGELFF. CDR3 DNA sequence: TGTGCCAGCAGTTCCTACAGGGTTACCGGGGAGCTGTTTTTT.